Presented here are 20 T cell receptor beta chains from one specimen sequenced in a study of T cell clones after liver transplantation. Libraries were prepared by immunoSEQ multiplex PCR; TCRdb keeps only in-frame clonotypes and omits some of them. This sample has 85,000 to 110,000 clones, with about 80% found just once. This sample comprised CD4+ T cells from blood, obtained 47 months after liver transplant. The source of these receptors is a human patient who received a liver transplant. Part of the T cells may come from the graft donor.

This clone occurred a few times. The chain couples TRBV27 to TRBJ2-7, with a tentative D call TRBD1 (6 bases). CDR1 is MNHEY, CDR2 SMNVEV, per germline (reference sequence). The V gene lost 5 bases and the J gene lost 12 bases, with 14 bases spanning the gap. The CDR3 is 11 residues long. CDR3: CASSRAGVTYF. The CDR3 region has the DNA TGTGCCAGCAGTAGGGCAGGGGTTACGTACTTC.

This chain links TRBV10-3 with TRBJ2-1, with D possibly TRBD1 on 5 matching bases. The CDR3 loop spans 14 amino acids. Deletions cut 4 bases from V and 9 bases from J, with 16 bases between. Germline values: CDR1 ENHRY, CDR2 SYGVKD. CDR3 protein: CAISAGIRSSEQFF. The DNA of the CDR3 is TGTGCCATCAGTGCAGGGATCAGGAGCAGTGAGCAGTTCTTC.

V gene TRBV28 combines with J gene TRBJ1-2; D is unclear. The V and J ends lost 3 bases and 4 bases respectively, with 9 bases between them. CDR3 length: 13 amino acids. The germline V gene has CDR1 MDHEN and CDR2 SYDVKM. The CDR3 region has the DNA TGTGCCAGCAGTTTGAGGCTTGTCTATGGCTACACCTTC. Protein product: CASSLRLVYGYTF.

This clone was seen once. The chain is built from TRBV4-2 and TRBJ2-3; D remains ambiguous. Germline CDR1 is LGHNA and CDR2 is YNFKEQ. Trimming stripped 4 bases from V and 1 base from J, with 15 bases between. This CDR3 region has 16 residues. The CDR3 DNA reads TGTGCCAGCAGCCCCTCGGACCGGTCGGGCACAGATACGCAGTATTTT. Translating it yields CASSPSDRSGTDTQYF.

This clone was counted once. The chain recombines TRBV19 with TRBJ1-1; no firm D call. Germline loops: CDR1 LNHDA, CDR2 SQIVND (reference sequence). Between the trimmed V and J ends, which lost 5 bases and 6 bases, there was a span of 16 bases. The length of the CDR3 is 14 residues. The CDR3 bases are TGTGCCAGTAGTCCGCGCCGGGAGGAGGCTGAAGCTTTCTTT. This codes for CASSPRREEAEAFF.

V usage is TRBV18 and J usage is TRBJ2-1; 9 nucleotides align to TRBD2. The length of the CDR3 is 16 residues. With V trimmed by 2 bases and J by 4 bases, 6 bases remained unmatched. CDR1 and CDR2 from the germline V gene are KGHSH and LQKENI. The CDR3 sequence: CASSPDSGRRYNEQFF. The CDR3 DNA reads TGTGCCAGCTCACCAGATAGCGGGAGAAGATACAATGAGCAGTTCTTC.

The chain carries TRBV19 and TRBJ2-2, with 8 bases identical to TRBD2. Germline V gene lookup returns CDR1 LNHDA and CDR2 SQIVND (reference sequence). This CDR3 has 16 residues. The junction had 9 bases not matched to a gene; V was cut back by 7 bases and J by 2 bases. The CDR3 is CASMDSGTLNTGELFF. DNA of the CDR3: TGTGCCAGTATGGATAGCGGGACCTTAAACACCGGGGAGCTGTTTTTT.

This clone was seen a single time. The chain joins TRBV6-1 to TRBJ2-5; D is perhaps TRBD2 (7 bases). CDR3 length: 13 amino acids. Trimming removed 7 bases from V and 9 bases from J, with 18 bases in between. CDR1 and CDR2 from the germline V gene are MNHNS and SASEGT. As DNA, the CDR3 is TGTGCCAGCACCATAAGGGGGGGACATCCCCAGTACTTC. Translation gives CASTIRGGHPQYF.

The chain carries TRBV5-1 and TRBJ2-7; the match to TRBD1 covers 7 bases. The CDR3 runs to 15 residues. Germline CDR1 is SGHRS and CDR2 is YFSETQ. J was trimmed by 1 base and V by 4 bases; bases with no gene match: 8. In DNA, the CDR3 is TGCGCCAGCAGCCCAGAGGGACAGACTTCCTACGAGCAGTACTTC. Protein sequence: CASSPEGQTSYEQYF.

This chain uses TRBV19 with TRBJ1-2; TRBD1 matches at 9 bases. J gave up 3 bases and V 0 bases, and 8 bases lay outside the gene matches. CDR1 and CDR2 from the germline V gene are LNHDA and SQIVND (reference sequence). The CDR3 spans 17 residues. CDR3 loop: CASSIDGMGTGYYGYTF. In DNA, the CDR3 is TGTGCCAGTAGTATAGATGGAATGGGGACAGGGTACTATGGCTACACCTTC.

This chain connects TRBV15 to TRBJ1-5; a possible D gene is TRBD1 (6 bases). CDR1 and CDR2 (germline): LNHNV, YYDKDF (reference sequence). CDR3 length: 16 residues. Trimming took off 1 base at V and 7 bases at J, with 17 bases between the two ends. The CDR3 sequence: CATSRGLQGTGQPQHF. DNA of the CDR3: TGTGCCACCAGCAGAGGTTTACAGGGTACTGGGCAGCCCCAGCATTTT. The complete variable domain, with remaining parts taken from reference TRBV15 and TRBJ1-5, reads DAMVIQNPRYQVTQFGKPVTLSCSQTLNHNVMYWYQQKSSQAPKLLFHYYDKDFNNEADTPDNFQSRRPNTSFCFLDIRSPGLGDTAMYLCATSRGLQGTGQPQHFGDGTRLSIL.

The rearrangement uses TRBV5-4 and TRBJ1-1; the D is unclear. CDR3 length: 14 residues. V shed 0 bases and J shed 10 bases, with 16 bases lying between them. CDR1 SGHNT and CDR2 YYREEE come from the germline V gene (reference sequence). The CDR3 protein is CASSLVDIEAGAFF. CDR3 nucleotide sequence: TGTGCCAGCAGCTTGGTAGATATCGAAGCCGGAGCTTTCTTT.

The chain links TRBV27 to TRBJ2-2; TRBD1 matches at 7 bases. Germline trimming cut 5 bases from V and 8 bases from J; bases unmatched to any gene: 8. Germline V lookup: CDR1 MNHEY, CDR2 SMNVEV (reference sequence). The CDR3 sequence is 14 residues long. This chain's CDR3 is CASSILQGTGELFF. As DNA, the CDR3 is TGTGCCAGCAGTATACTACAGGGGACGGGGGAGCTGTTTTTT.

The V gene is TRBV7-2, the J gene TRBJ1-2; D is uncertain. The germline gives CDR1 SGHTA, CDR2 FQGNSA. The CDR3 totals 12 residues. The V end lost 1 base, the J end lost 8 bases, and 8 bases lay between the germline ends. The CDR3 region is CASSLGGRGYTF. The CDR3, as DNA: TGTGCCAGCAGCTTAGGAGGGAGAGGCTACACCTTC.

The chain uses TRBV5-1 and TRBJ2-1, with D possibly being TRBD2 (5 bases). The CDR3 extends over 18 amino acids. Germline CDR1 SGHRS, CDR2 YFSETQ. The ends were cut back, 4 bases at V and 0 bases at J, with 20 bases in the middle. The CDR3 bases are TGCGCCAGCAGCGCCGGGATCCTACCTGTGAGCTCCTACAATGAGCAGTTCTTC. Translating gives CASSAGILPVSSYNEQFF.

The chain is built from TRBV7-8 and TRBJ2-3, with 10 nucleotides matching TRBD2. Germline V lookup: CDR1 SGHVS, CDR2 FQNEAQ. The J segment lost 4 bases and the V segment lost 0 bases, leaving 13 bases of the junction unmatched. The CDR3 contains 19 residues. The CDR3 bases are TGTGCCAGCAGCTTAGCGGTTTGGCTAGCGGGGGATGAGGCAGATACGCAGTATTTT. Amino acids: CASSLAVWLAGDEADTQYF. Variable domain in full (rest from reference TRBV7-8 and TRBJ2-3): GAGVSQSPRYKVAKRGQDVALRCDPISGHVSLFWYQQALGQGPEFLTYFQNEAQLDKSGLPSDRFFAERPEGSVSTLKIQRTQQEDSAVYLCASSLAVWLAGDEADTQYFGPGTRLTVL.

This clone occurred a few times. The chain couples TRBV5-1 to TRBJ2-1; D is unresolved. Germline assignment: CDR1 SGHRS and CDR2 YFSETQ. The CDR3 has 14 residues. Trimming removed 1 base from V and 8 bases from J, with 13 bases in between. Here the CDR3 reads CASSLLTLGDEQFF. In DNA, the CDR3 is TGCGCCAGCAGCTTGTTGACCCTCGGTGATGAGCAGTTCTTC.

The chain couples TRBV28 to TRBJ2-1; the match to TRBD1 covers 7 bases. This CDR3 is built from 14 residues. Germline lookup yields CDR1 MDHEN and CDR2 SYDVKM. The V and J ends lost 4 bases and 6 bases, in that order; junction bases with no gene match: 6. The CDR3 nucleotides read TGTGCCAGCAGTTGGACAGGCCATATCAATGAGCAGTTCTTC. It codes for CASSWTGHINEQFF.

The chain recombines TRBV6-1 with TRBJ1-5; D unclear. Germline loops: CDR1 MNHNS, CDR2 SASEGT. This CDR3 comprises 12 residues. V was trimmed by 1 base and J by 8 bases, leaving 6 bases between them. CDR3 DNA sequence: TGTGCCAGCAGTGAAGGGGCGAAGCCCCAGCATTTT. It specifies CASSEGAKPQHF.

The chain has TRBV10-1 and TRBJ1-1, with D hard to call. Germline V gene lookup returns CDR1 WNHNN and CDR2 SYGVQD (reference sequence). The length of the CDR3 is 13 residues. V lost 7 bases and J 7 bases, leaving 16 bases between the germline ends. As DNA, the CDR3 is TGCGCCAGCAATCTCCCCTCGAAGGGTGAAGCTTTCTTT. It codes for CASNLPSKGEAFF.